The source of this T cell receptor (beta chain) is a study of breast tumors, draining lymph nodes, adjacent tissues. TCRdb fed the multiplex PCR reads into MiXCR, producing one record per CDR3 protein. The table records about 21,000 distinct CDR3 sequences, 40% to 45% of them present only once. V lost 7 bases, J lost 4 bases, and 11 bases stayed unmatched. The germline gives CDR1 LNHDA, CDR2 SQIVND (reference sequence). The CDR3 has 15 residues. The chain combines TRBV19 with TRBJ1-2; 8 positions match TRBD1. The sequenced sample consisted of breast tumor tissue. The TCR was taken from a female donor with breast cancer. Some clones in this sample may be carry-over from other donors' samples. The CDR3, as DNA: TGTGCCAGTACCTCAAAAGGGACAGGCGTCTATGGCTACACCTTC. This gives the protein CASTSKGTGVYGYTF.